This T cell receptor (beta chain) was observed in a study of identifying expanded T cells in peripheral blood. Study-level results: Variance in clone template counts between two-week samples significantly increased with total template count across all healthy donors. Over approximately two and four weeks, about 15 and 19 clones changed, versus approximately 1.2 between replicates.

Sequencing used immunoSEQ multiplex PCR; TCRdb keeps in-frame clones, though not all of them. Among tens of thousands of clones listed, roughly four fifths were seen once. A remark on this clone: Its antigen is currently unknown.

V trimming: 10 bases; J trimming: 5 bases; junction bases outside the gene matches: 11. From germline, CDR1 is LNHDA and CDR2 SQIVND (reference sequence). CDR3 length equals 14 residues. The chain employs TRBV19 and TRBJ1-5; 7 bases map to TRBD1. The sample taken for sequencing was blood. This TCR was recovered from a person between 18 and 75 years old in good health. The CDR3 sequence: CATADRENHQPQHF. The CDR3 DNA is TGTGCCACCGCTGACAGGGAAAATCATCAGCCCCAGCATTTT.